A single sample is the source of the 8 T cell receptor beta chains below, sequenced in a study of metastatic and nonmetastatic thyroid tumors. TCRdb re-analyzed the PCR reads through MiXCR. This table has a few thousand clones, 30% to 45% appearing once. Not a single patient had been given any form of treatment at any point before undergoing thyroid surgery. The sequenced sample was tumor tissue. Receptors originate from a male donor with papillary thyroid cancer or a benign thyroid nodule (not recorded which). Some clones in this sample may be carry-over from other donors' samples.

This chain joins TRBV6-1 and TRBJ1-2, with D perhaps matching TRBD1 (5 bases). CDR1 is MNHNS, CDR2 SASEGT, per germline. V lost 6 bases, J lost 10 bases, and 12 bases lay in between. The CDR3 has 11 residues. The CDR3 DNA sequence: TGTGCCAGCAGCTCGGGACTTGCCTACACCTTC. Amino acid sequence: CASSSGLAYTF.

This clone appeared a single time. V is TRBV20-1 and J is TRBJ2-7, with a weak D call TRBD2 (6 bases). Germline values: CDR1 DFQATT, CDR2 SNEGSKA (reference sequence). The CDR3 is made up of 14 amino acids. Between the trimmed V and J ends, which lost 3 bases and 2 bases, there was a span of 14 bases. DNA for the CDR3: TGCAGTGCTAGGGGACTCCAGTGGGCCTACGAGCAGTACTTC. This codes for CSARGLQWAYEQYF.

This rearrangement joins TRBV20-1 to TRBJ2-1; D call uncertain. Germline V gene lookup returns CDR1 DFQATT and CDR2 SNEGSKA (reference sequence). V lost 0 bases and J lost 1, with 13 bases in between. This CDR3 is 16 amino acids long. CDR3 protein: CSARDAAIPSYNEQFF. CDR3 DNA sequence: TGCAGTGCTAGAGATGCGGCCATCCCATCCTACAATGAGCAGTTCTTC.

In this sample, this clone turned up a few times. The chain joins TRBV5-1 to TRBJ2-5; D perhaps matches TRBD2 (5 bases). CDR1 is SGHRS, CDR2 YFSETQ, per germline. V lost 0 bases, J lost 2 bases, and 11 bases lay in between. The CDR3 has 15 amino acids. The CDR3 protein is CASSLGNRGQETQYF. In DNA form, the CDR3 reads TGCGCCAGCAGCTTGGGTAACCGAGGGCAAGAGACCCAGTACTTC.

The chain carries TRBV6-2 or TRBV6-3 and TRBJ2-3; TRBD2 matches 12 bases. After removal of 0 bases from V and 3 bases from J, the junction contained 1 base not matched to a gene. The V gene's germline CDR1 is MNHEY and CDR2 SVGEGT. The CDR3 is made up of 16 amino acids. The CDR3 loop reads CASSYSLAGGTDTQYF. The CDR3 nucleotides read TGTGCCAGCAGTTACTCACTAGCGGGAGGTACAGATACGCAGTATTTT.

The chain has TRBV6-1 and TRBJ1-1; D unresolved. This CDR3 comprises 12 residues. The V end lost 5 bases, the J end lost 6 bases, and 10 bases lay between the germline ends. The germline CDR1 and CDR2 sequences are MNHNS and SASEGT. CDR3 residues: CASSTPLAEAFF. The CDR3 DNA reads TGTGCCAGCAGTACGCCCTTGGCTGAAGCTTTCTTT.

The chain carries TRBV27 and TRBJ2-7; no clear D gene. The CDR3 totals 14 residues. Germline CDR1 MNHEY, CDR2 SMNVEV (reference sequence). Between the trimmed V and J ends, which lost 2 bases and 6 bases, there was a span of 14 bases. The CDR3 loop reads CASSLASNVGEQYF. The CDR3 DNA reads TGTGCCAGCAGTTTAGCTTCAAATGTAGGCGAGCAGTACTTC.

A few counts support this clone. V gene TRBV11-2 combines with J gene TRBJ2-1, with 7 bases aligning to TRBD1. There are 15 residues in the CDR3. Losses at the gene ends were 4 bases for V and 3 bases for J; bases not matched to a gene: 6. Germline lookup yields CDR1 SGHAT and CDR2 FQNNGV. The CDR3, as DNA: TGTGCCAGCAGCTCAAATCAGGGGGTCTACAATGAGCAGTTCTTC. This sequence encodes CASSSNQGVYNEQFF.